This T cell receptor (beta chain) came from a study of response to subunit inactivated influenza vaccine. Study findings and constraints: It was suggested by the authors that few new T cells are recruited by each seasonal influenza vaccination.

This clonotype showed up just a few times. Its target is unknown. This CDR3 contains 14 residues. Germline V gene data show CDR1 as SQVTM and CDR2 as ANQGSEA. Trimming took 6 bases from V and 3 from J; bases not matched to a gene: 9. TCRdb re-called the RT-PCR reads through MiXCR, storing one row per CDR3 protein. This sample carries 800,000 or so distinct CDR3 sequences, around 20% of them seen once, and the ten largest clones take 10% to 13%. This TCR came from a man aged 45-65 years who received an inactivated influenza vaccine. The sequences come from PBMCs from blood, collected less than 6 days after vaccination. V is TRBV29-1 and J is TRBJ2-7; 9 positions agree with TRBD2. The CDR3 loop is CSVAVRREGYEQYF. The DNA for the CDR3 is TGCAGCGTCGCCGTCCGGCGGGAGGGCTACGAGCAGTACTTC.